The T cell receptor beta chain under discussion was sequenced for a study of blood T cell repertoires in COVID-19. Study background: Spain, Italy and the United States supplied samples that represented acute and convalescent COVID-19.

TCRdb's table, derived via immunoSEQ multiplex PCR, lists solely in-frame clones and lacks some. The sample lists about 220,000 clones; around 85% were seen once. The CDR3 is 15 residues long. Trimming took off 3 bases at V and 10 bases at J, with 16 bases between the two ends. CDR1 and CDR2 (germline): MNHNS, SASEGT. The chain is built from TRBV6-1 and TRBJ1-6, with a possible D match to TRBD1 (6 bases). This sequence was found in a woman in her 70s with COVID-19, enrolled during active disease. The sample consisted of peripheral blood. CDR3 loop: CASSDGGPPESPLHF. Written as DNA, the CDR3 is TGTGCCAGCAGTGACGGGGGGCCCCCAGAATCACCCCTCCACTTT.